This TCR beta chain was sequenced in a study of neurological immune-mediated disorders. Study context: Multiple sclerosis patients numbering approximately 35 comprised around 31 relapsing-remitting and 3 secondary progressive patients. Study conclusions and caveats: For the multiple sclerosis repertoire cluster, an association with any clinical or MRI feature was absent.

5'RACE with 10-nucleotide random UMIs generated the cDNA. In TCRdb, the 5' RACE reads were re-called with MiXCR into one record per CDR3 protein. The sample shows tens of thousands of distinct CDR3 sequences, about 5.1% of them seen only once. The starting material, 2 million PBMCs stored at -80 C, gave rise to the unsorted libraries. The CDR3 consists of 17 residues. V was clipped by 6 bases and J by 4 bases; unmatched bases: 14. CDR1 DFQATT and CDR2 SNEGSKA come from the germline V gene (reference sequence). This clonotype was recorded many times. Antigen unknown. The genes are TRBV20-1 and TRBJ1-5; 11 bases fit TRBD1. Sequenced material: PBMCs. The source of this sequence is a woman between 65 and 79 years old with multiple sclerosis. This CDR3 reads CSARSSEGTGGNQPQHF. CDR3 nucleotide sequence: TGCAGTGCCAGGAGCTCTGAGGGGACAGGGGGAAATCAGCCCCAGCATTTT.